Below are 30 T cell receptor beta chains sequenced from a single sample in a study of blood T cell repertoires in COVID-19. The protocol was immunoSEQ multiplex PCR, while the TCRdb copy is restricted to in-frame clones and leaves out a portion. Of roughly 130,000 clones listed, roughly 90% are singletons. The material sequenced was PBMCs or T cells enriched from blood (not recorded which). These receptors were collected from a woman in her forties or fifties who had recovered from COVID-19.

The chain joins TRBV7-2 to TRBJ1-6; D gene uncertain. CDR1 and CDR2 (germline): SGHTA, FQGNSA. Trimming removed 3 bases at V and 0 bases at J, with 6 bases between. The CDR3 loop spans 15 amino acids. CDR3 sequence (DNA): TGTGCCAGCAGCTTCTCCAGCTCCTATAATTCACCCCTCCACTTT. It encodes CASSFSSSYNSPLHF.

This clone was recorded a few times. The chain joins TRBV11-3 to TRBJ2-3; possible D gene TRBD1, 6 bases. Per the germline V gene, CDR1 is SGHNT and CDR2 is YENEEA. The CDR3 runs to 16 residues. The V end lost 6 bases, the J end lost 2 bases, and 18 bases lay between the germline ends. As DNA, the CDR3 is TGTGCCAGCAGTCAAACAGGGAAGGCTTTCACAGATACGCAGTATTTT. This codes for CASSQTGKAFTDTQYF.

V gene TRBV29-1 combines with J gene TRBJ2-3; 13 nucleotides agree with TRBD2. Germline CDR1 reads SQVTM; CDR2 reads ANQGSEA. The J segment lost 8 bases and the V segment lost 8 bases, leaving 7 bases of the junction unmatched. CDR3 length equals 13 residues. CDR3 nucleotides: TGCAGCTCAGGACTAGCGGGGGAGTCTACGCAGTATTTT. This sequence encodes CSSGLAGESTQYF.

The chain employs TRBV2 and TRBJ2-3; 7 bases are a match to TRBD1. This CDR3 has 17 residues. Germline trimming cut 5 bases from V and 1 base from J; bases unmatched to any gene: 12. Germline values: CDR1 SNHLY, CDR2 FYNNEI. CDR3 residues: CASSSPQEGGGTDTQYF. As DNA, the CDR3 is TGTGCCAGCAGTTCCCCCCAAGAAGGGGGCGGCACAGATACGCAGTATTTT.

The genes are TRBV5-1 and TRBJ1-5; D is unresolved. This CDR3 contains 13 residues. Trimming cost V 0 bases and J 4 bases, with 5 bases left between them. CDR1 is SGHRS, CDR2 YFSETQ, per germline. DNA of the CDR3: TGCGCCAGCAGCTTGGCGCAGAATCAGCCCCAGCATTTT. Its protein is CASSLAQNQPQHF.

This chain links TRBV3-1 (or the pseudogene TRBV3-2) with TRBJ1-5; no firm D call. Trimming stripped 4 bases from V and 0 bases from J, with 10 bases between. The CDR3 contains 15 residues. Germline V gene sequence: CDR1 LGHDT, CDR2 YNNKEL (reference sequence). CDR3 region: CASSPEYNSNQPQHF. The CDR3 DNA reads as TGTGCCAGCAGCCCAGAGTATAATAGCAATCAGCCCCAGCATTTT.

The chain joins TRBV7-2 to TRBJ2-7; unclear D gene. V lost 5 bases to trimming and J lost 3 bases, with 14 bases between them. CDR3 length equals 14 residues. Germline V gene data show CDR1 as SGHTA and CDR2 as FQGNSA. For the CDR3, the DNA is TGTGCCAGCAGCGTAGGTGGCGGATACTACGAGCAGTACTTC. Its translation is CASSVGGGYYEQYF.

The V call is TRBV19, the J call TRBJ1-4, with 7 bases aligning to TRBD1. CDR3 length equals 15 residues. The trim removed 7 bases at V and 4 bases at J, leaving 9 bases unmatched. Germline CDR1 reads LNHDA; CDR2 reads SQIVND (reference sequence). CDR3 loop: CASNSPDRVNEKLFF. CDR3 bases: TGTGCCAGTAATTCTCCCGACAGGGTTAATGAAAAACTGTTTTTT.

V gene TRBV19 combines with J gene TRBJ1-4; 7 nucleotides agree with TRBD1. CDR1 and CDR2 (germline): LNHDA, SQIVND (reference sequence). The CDR3 runs to 15 residues. Losses at the gene ends were 4 bases for V and 5 bases for J; bases not matched to a gene: 7. The CDR3 DNA reads TGTGCCAGTAGTAATCCGACAGGGTCCAATGAAAAACTGTTTTTT. Protein product: CASSNPTGSNEKLFF. Full variable domain (missing parts from reference TRBV19 and TRBJ1-4): DGGITQSPKYLFRKEGQNVTLSCEQNLNHDAMYWYRQDPGQGLRLIYYSQIVNDFQKGDIAEGYSVSREKKESFPLTVTSAQKNPTAFYLCASSNPTGSNEKLFFGSGTQLSVL.

This clone showed up just once. The V call is TRBV18, the J call TRBJ1-3; D ambiguous. This CDR3 comprises 17 residues. Germline V gives CDR1 KGHSH, CDR2 LQKENI. Trimming left V 2 bases short and J 3 bases short, with 17 bases between. This CDR3 is CASSPIITVDNGNTIYF. The CDR3 DNA is TGTGCCAGCTCACCAATAATAACAGTGGATAATGGAAACACCATATATTTT.

This clone was recorded only once. The chain has TRBV10-3 and TRBJ2-3, with D possibly matching TRBD1 (7 bases). Germline CDR1 is ENHRY and CDR2 is SYGVKD. The CDR3 loop spans 15 amino acids. Deletions cut 0 bases from V and 4 bases from J, with 11 bases between. CDR3: CAISESGRGADTQYF. The CDR3 DNA follows: TGTGCCATCAGTGAGTCGGGCAGGGGGGCAGATACGCAGTATTTT.

The V and J genes are TRBV29-1 and TRBJ1-2; TRBD1 agrees at 7 bases. This CDR3 region has 13 residues. Trimming at V came to 7 bases and at J to 0 bases, leaving 5 bases not matched to a gene. Germline V gene data show CDR1 as SQVTM and CDR2 as ANQGSEA. The CDR3 region is CSAGTASNYGYTF. The CDR3 DNA follows: TGCAGCGCGGGGACAGCTTCTAACTATGGCTACACCTTC.

This clone was seen a single time. V gene TRBV5-6 combines with J gene TRBJ1-1; perhaps TRBD1 as D (6 bases). CDR1 is SGHDT and CDR2 is YYEEEE in the germline V gene. V was clipped by 4 bases and J by 0 bases, with 10 bases between them. This CDR3 region has 14 residues. CDR3 sequence reads: CASSRGALNTEAFF. In DNA form, the CDR3 reads TGTGCCAGCAGCCGGGGGGCTCTGAACACTGAAGCTTTCTTT.

The rearrangement uses TRBV5-1 and TRBJ2-2; a weak D match, TRBD1 (6 bases). Trimming left V 4 bases short and J 5 bases short, with 18 bases between. Germline V gene sequence: CDR1 SGHRS, CDR2 YFSETQ. This CDR3 is 16 amino acids long. In DNA, the CDR3 is TGCGCCAGCAGCGTGAGGGATAGCAGGGGAACCGGGGAGCTGTTTTTT. This sequence encodes CASSVRDSRGTGELFF. Drawing the rest from reference TRBV5-1 and TRBJ2-2, the complete variable domain is KAGVTQTPRYLIKTRGQQVTLSCSPISGHRSVSWYQQTPGQGLQFLFEYFSETQRNKGNFPGRFSGRQFSNSRSEMNVSTLELGDSALYLCASSVRDSRGTGELFFGEGSRLTVL.

The V gene is TRBV6-5, the J gene TRBJ2-1; TRBD1 might be the D (5 bases). V was pared by 2 bases and J by 3 bases, with 8 bases between. Germline loops: CDR1 MNHEY, CDR2 SVGAGI. The CDR3 contains 14 residues. This CDR3 is CASSYMQGYNEQFF. As DNA, the CDR3 is TGTGCCAGCAGTTACATGCAGGGCTACAATGAGCAGTTCTTC.

The chain recombines TRBV7-6 with TRBJ2-1; the D is unclear. CDR1 SGHVS and CDR2 FNYEAQ come from the germline V gene. The CDR3 runs to 15 residues. The germline V and J ends were trimmed by 5 bases and 4 bases, with 15 bases remaining between them. The CDR3 sequence: CASSPRATEYNEQFF. CDR3 bases: TGTGCCAGCAGCCCGAGAGCGACGGAGTACAATGAGCAGTTCTTC.

The chain uses TRBV29-1 and TRBJ1-1; no clear D. V lost 3 bases to trimming and J lost 4 bases, with 6 bases between them. CDR3 length: 11 residues. Germline V gene sequence: CDR1 SQVTM, CDR2 ANQGSEA. As DNA, the CDR3 is TGCAGCGTTGATCCGGGCACTGAAGCTTTCTTT. Translated, it gives CSVDPGTEAFF.

The J gene is TRBJ1-2, the V gene TRBV12-3 or TRBV12-4; D ambiguous. CDR3 size: 12 residues. V was clipped by 2 bases and J by 1 base, with 2 bases between them. The CDR3 sequence: CASSLYNYGYTF. The CDR3 DNA is TGTGCCAGCAGTTTATATAACTATGGCTACACCTTC.

J is TRBJ2-5 and V is TRBV19; 9 bases fit TRBD1. Germline CDR1 LNHDA, CDR2 SQIVND (reference sequence). J lost 4 bases, V lost 6 bases, and 6 bases had no gene match. The CDR3 loop spans 14 amino acids. The CDR3 sequence is CASRNRGQGETQYF. The DNA for the CDR3 is TGTGCCAGTAGAAACAGGGGGCAGGGAGAGACCCAGTACTTC. The variable domain in full, with the rest retrieved from reference TRBV19 and TRBJ2-5, is DGGITQSPKYLFRKEGQNVTLSCEQNLNHDAMYWYRQDPGQGLRLIYYSQIVNDFQKGDIAEGYSVSREKKESFPLTVTSAQKNPTAFYLCASRNRGQGETQYFGPGTRLLVL.

This clone was detected only a few times. The V call is TRBV19, the J call TRBJ1-2; D unresolved. The V gene's germline CDR1 is LNHDA and CDR2 SQIVND (reference sequence). With 6 bases removed from V and 0 bases from J, the gap between germline ends came to 14 bases. CDR3 length equals 15 residues. CDR3 amino acids: CASSHGSEANYGYTF. The DNA for the CDR3 is TGTGCCAGTAGCCACGGGTCGGAAGCTAACTATGGCTACACCTTC.

This sequence joins TRBV3-1 (or the pseudogene TRBV3-2) and TRBJ1-1; D unclear. Trimming stripped 1 base from V and 0 bases from J, with 12 bases between. The V gene's germline CDR1 is LGHDT and CDR2 YNNKEL (reference sequence). This CDR3 region has 16 residues. The CDR3 DNA is TGTGCCAGCAGCCAAGGCAGTCTCCCCATGAACACTGAAGCTTTCTTT. Its protein is CASSQGSLPMNTEAFF.

The chain is built from TRBV5-6 and TRBJ2-2; D ambiguous. The CDR3 is 11 amino acids. In germline, CDR1 is SGHDT, CDR2 YYEEEE. V lost 3 bases and J 7 bases, leaving 4 bases between the germline ends. The CDR3 DNA is TGTGCCAGCAGCTCCAGCGGGGAGCTGTTTTTT. Its protein is CASSSSGELFF.

The CDR3 sequence is CASSLESSLREQYF. The CDR3 DNA sequence: TGTGCCAGCAGCTTAGAGAGTTCGCTACGAGAGCAGTACTTC. This chain links TRBV7-9 with TRBJ2-7; D gene uncertain. Germline assignment: CDR1 SEHNR and CDR2 FQNEAQ (reference sequence). The CDR3 contains 14 residues. V was clipped by 1 base and J by 7 bases, with 14 bases between them.

CDR3 coding DNA: TGCGCCAGCAGCTTGGGGGGACAGATGAACACTGAAGCTTTCTTT. It codes for CASSLGGQMNTEAFF. The V call is TRBV5-1, the J call TRBJ1-1; 7 bases align to TRBD1. Unmatched junction bases numbered 2, after V lost 0 bases and J lost 0 bases. This CDR3 is built from 15 residues. Per germline, CDR1 SGHRS and CDR2 YFSETQ.

This rearrangement joins TRBV6-5 to TRBJ2-7; TRBD1 is a possible D gene (5 bases). V lost 2 bases and J lost 3, with 8 bases in between. The CDR3 has 13 residues. The germline gives CDR1 MNHEY, CDR2 SVGAGI. Written as DNA, the CDR3 is TGTGCCAGCAGTTACGGCAGGGACTACGAGCAGTACTTC. Its translation: CASSYGRDYEQYF.

For the CDR3, the DNA is TGTGCCAGCAGTTACTCTAGAGACAATGAGCAGTTCTTC. This gives the protein CASSYSRDNEQFF. The V call is TRBV6-5, the J call TRBJ2-1; unclear D gene. CDR1 MNHEY and CDR2 SVGAGI come from the germline V gene. V lost 0 bases and J lost 5, with 5 bases in between. The CDR3 covers 13 residues.

This chain joins TRBV30 and TRBJ1-2; D ambiguous. V was shortened by 5 bases and J by 8 bases, with 15 bases between the two germline ends. CDR3 length: 12 residues. Germline values: CDR1 GTSNPN, CDR2 SVGIG (reference sequence). In DNA, the CDR3 is TGTGCCTGGGCCAGAGGGCCTGGGGGCTACACCTTC. Encoded protein: CAWARGPGGYTF.

V and J are TRBV7-9 and TRBJ2-5; no clear D gene. The V end lost 1 base, the J end lost 4 bases, and 16 bases lay between the germline ends. The CDR3 runs to 16 residues. Germline-derived CDR1 and CDR2 are SEHNR and FQNEAQ (reference sequence). The CDR3 protein is CASSLEAGRLLETQYF. CDR3 DNA: TGTGCCAGCAGCTTAGAGGCTGGGCGTTTACTAGAGACCCAGTACTTC.

J is TRBJ2-5 and V is TRBV2; 7 bases align to TRBD1. V shed 6 bases and J 0 bases; nucleotides not matched to a gene: 13. Germline CDR1 SNHLY, CDR2 FYNNEI. The CDR3 is made up of 17 amino acids. The CDR3 here is CASSFGTGVWDQETQYF. The CDR3 DNA follows: TGTGCCAGCAGCTTTGGTACAGGGGTTTGGGACCAAGAGACCCAGTACTTC.

The J gene is TRBJ1-4, the V gene TRBV18; TRBD1 matches 8 bases. CDR1 KGHSH and CDR2 LQKENI come from the germline V gene. CDR3 length equals 13 residues. J lost 6 bases, V lost 6 bases, and 3 bases had no gene match. CDR3 region: CASSTGADEKLFF. In DNA form, the CDR3 reads TGTGCCAGCTCGACAGGGGCGGATGAAAAACTGTTTTTT.